Presented here are 28 T cell receptor beta chains from one specimen sequenced in a study of blood T cells in healthy people across ages (dated by TCRdb to 2013 to 2016). Library construction relied on 5' RACE. A second roughly 6 to 11 cycle PCR used a sample-barcoded 5' primer and a J-beta primer mix. TCRdb redid the processing of the public reads, applying fastp at Q25 and MiXCR, and retained in-frame beta chains. CDR3 protein duplicates are merged, each entry listing the most common genes and DNA. Within this sample are 1.8 million or so distinct CDR3 sequences, with more than 35% of them counted one time only. The ten largest make up more than 20% of the sample. Sequencing used blood. The receptor set was obtained from a human donor in good health.

The chain is built from TRBV5-1 and TRBJ1-6; perhaps TRBD1 as D (5 bases). CDR1 and CDR2 (germline): SGHRS, YFSETQ. Trimming cost V 7 bases and J 13 bases, with 18 bases left between them. This CDR3 spans 13 amino acids. CDR3: CASGRDGEFPLHF. DNA for the CDR3: TGCGCCAGCGGCCGGGACGGCGAATTCCCCCTCCACTTT.

CDR3 DNA: TGCAGTGCGCCAAGGCAGAACACTGAAGCTTTCTTT. Translation: CSAPRQNTEAFF. The chain couples TRBV20-1 to TRBJ1-1; D remains unclear. The V and J ends lost 6 bases and 1 base respectively, with 9 bases between them. CDR3 length: 12 amino acids. Germline CDR1 DFQATT, CDR2 SNEGSKA (reference sequence).

This clonotype was observed at least ten times. This chain connects TRBV6-2 or TRBV6-3 to TRBJ2-7; possible D gene TRBD1, 7 bases. CDR3 length: 16 amino acids. CDR1 and CDR2 (germline): MNHEY, SVGEGT. V lost 2 bases to trimming and J lost 3 bases, with 17 bases between them. The CDR3 sequence: CASSYPRGQGDYEQYF. The DNA for the CDR3 is TGTGCCAGCAGTTACCCCCGGGGGCAGGGGGACTACGAGCAGTACTTC.

This clonotype showed up just a few times. One end of the junction varies from germline; a read error may be responsible. The V call is TRBV4-2, the J call TRBJ1-6, with D unclear. This CDR3 contains 14 residues. The germline V gene encodes CDR1 LGHNA and CDR2 YNFKEQ. CDR3 bases: TGTCCCAGCAGCCAAGGGCCAGATAATTCACCCCTCCACTTT. It specifies CPSSQGPDNSPLHF.

This clonotype has a count of ten or more. The CDR3 is CSGLAGTYEQYF. In nucleotides, the CDR3 is TGCAGTGGGCTAGCGGGGACCTACGAGCAGTACTTC. The J gene is TRBJ2-7, the V gene TRBV20-1; 9 positions agree with TRBD2. The CDR3 sequence is 12 residues long. V shed 7 bases, J shed 2 bases, and the junction held 3 bases outside the gene matches. Germline CDR1 DFQATT, CDR2 SNEGSKA (reference sequence).

The sample holds one count of this clonotype. The chain joins TRBV19 to TRBJ2-7, with D uncertain. CDR3 length: 14 residues. Germline V gene lookup returns CDR1 LNHDA and CDR2 SQIVND (reference sequence). The V end lost 9 bases, the J end lost 3 bases, and 18 bases lay between the germline ends. The CDR3 bases are TGTGCCAGCCAAAAGAGTGGAGAACTCTACGAGCAGTACTTC. The encoded protein is CASQKSGELYEQYF.

As regards this clonotype: This may be a read error, as it is one base from a much larger clone. V gene TRBV20-1 combines with J gene TRBJ2-7, with D possibly matching TRBD1 (6 bases). Matching the DNA end better, TRBJ2-5 makes the J call doubtful. Germline V gives CDR1 DFQATT, CDR2 SNEGSKA (reference sequence). This CDR3 region has 14 residues. As DNA, the CDR3 is TGCAGTGCTAGTATAGGACAGCAACAAGGGACCCAGTACTTC. This sequence encodes CSASIGQQQGTQYF.

The chain employs TRBV28 and TRBJ2-4; 7 bases fit TRBD2. The CDR3 is 15 amino acids. V dropped 7 bases and J dropped 0; count of bases not matched to a gene: 6. The V gene's germline CDR1 is MDHEN and CDR2 SYDVKM. The CDR3: CASNPSGLAKNIQYF. Here the CDR3 DNA reads TGTGCCAGCAACCCTAGCGGACTAGCCAAAAACATTCAGTACTTC.

This clonotype was counted between two and nine times. The chain employs TRBV9 and TRBJ2-5; maybe TRBD2 (5 bases). The length of the CDR3 is 10 residues. CDR1 and CDR2 (germline): SGDLS, YYNGEE. V lost 8 bases and J 5 bases, leaving 7 bases between the germline ends. CDR3 nucleotides: TGTGCCAGTAGGGAGGAGACCCAGTACTTC. Its translation is CASREETQYF.

This clonotype was detected only a few times. The chain combines TRBV5-5 with TRBJ2-7; D perhaps matches TRBD1 (6 bases). Trimming shortened V by 2 bases and J by 2 bases, and 17 bases separated the two germline ends. CDR3 length equals 16 residues. Germline V gene data show CDR1 as SGHKS and CDR2 as YYEKEE (reference sequence). CDR3 residues: CASSFSRTALAYEQYF. Here the CDR3 DNA reads TGTGCCAGCAGCTTCTCCAGGACAGCTTTAGCCTACGAGCAGTACTTC.

The chain carries TRBV9 and TRBJ2-1; D may correspond to TRBD1 or TRBD2 (5 bases each). The closer fit of TRBJ2-7 to the DNA end suggests the J call may be wrong. This CDR3 spans 16 amino acids. Germline lookup yields CDR1 SGDLS and CDR2 YYNGEE. This CDR3 reads CASSVPDGASYNEQYF. CDR3 sequence (DNA): TGTGCCAGCAGCGTACCGGACGGGGCCTCCTACAATGAGCAGTACTTC.

The chain uses TRBV7-2 and TRBJ1-2; the D gene is possibly TRBD1 (6 bases). This CDR3 contains 15 residues. The germline CDR1 and CDR2 sequences are SGHTA and FQGNSA. V lost 2 bases to trimming and J lost 6 bases, with 16 bases between them. The DNA of the CDR3 is TGTGCCAGCAGCTTACTGGGGGCCCGCACCCATGGCTACACCTTC. Its translation is CASSLLGARTHGYTF.

This sequence joins TRBV24-1 and TRBJ1-2; weak D call: TRBD1 (6 bases). Germline CDR1 and CDR2: KGHDR and SFDVKD. Trimming removed 0 bases at V and 4 bases at J, with 8 bases between. The CDR3 covers 14 residues. The CDR3 bases are TGTGCCACCAGTGATTTGAACAGGGCCTATGGCTACACCTTC. As protein: CATSDLNRAYGYTF.

As concerns this clonotype: Germline is not matched at one junction end, which may reflect a read error. The V call is TRBV7-2, the J call TRBJ2-1; no definite D call. This CDR3 has 18 residues. Germline V gives CDR1 SGHTA, CDR2 FQGNSA. The CDR3, as DNA: TGTTCCAGCAGCTTGTTCTTCGCAGTAGCTAGCTCCTACAATGAGCAGTTCTTC. It specifies CSSSLFFAVASSYNEQFF.

This clonotype was counted only a few times. Its ends do not fully match the called genes, so a read error is possible. The CDR3 is CASSPQGSCNEQFF. CDR3 nucleotides: TGTGCCAGCAGCCCCCAGGGGTCCTGCAATGAGCAGTTCTTC. This chain uses TRBV7-2 with TRBJ2-1; a weak D match, TRBD1 (6 bases). Looked up from germline, CDR1 is SGHTA and CDR2 is FQGNSA. The CDR3 is made up of 14 amino acids.

This clonotype was detected only a few times. CDR3 protein: CASSLVAGSNSPLHF. The CDR3 nucleotides read TGTGCCAGCAGCTTAGTGGCAGGGAGCAATTCACCCCTCCACTTT. V gene TRBV7-2 combines with J gene TRBJ1-6, with D tentatively TRBD1 (5 bases). CDR1 SGHTA and CDR2 FQGNSA come from the germline V gene. CDR3 length: 15 residues. The germline V and J ends were trimmed by 1 base and 7 bases, with 11 bases remaining between them.

This clonotype was counted between two and nine times. The chain couples TRBV4-2 to TRBJ2-5; weak D call: TRBD1 (5 bases). The CDR3 runs to 16 residues. Germline lookup yields CDR1 LGHNA and CDR2 YNFKEQ. Trimming pared 0 bases from V and 2 bases from J, leaving 13 bases between. The CDR3 region has the DNA TGTGCCAGCAGCCAAGATCCCAGACAGAAGCAAGAGACCCAGTACTTC. Translating it yields CASSQDPRQKQETQYF.

This clonotype was recorded a few times. CDR3 residues: CASKPISNYGYTF. The CDR3 DNA is TGTGCCAGCAAACCAATCTCTAACTATGGCTACACCTTC. The chain uses TRBV5-6 and TRBJ1-2; D unclear. Per the germline V gene, CDR1 is SGHDT and CDR2 is YYEEEE. The CDR3 sequence is 13 residues long. Trimming removed 6 bases at V and 0 bases at J, with 9 bases between.

The chain carries TRBV28 and TRBJ1-1; a possible D gene is TRBD1 (5 bases). Trimming left V 6 bases short and J 2 bases short, with 16 bases between. CDR3 size: 15 residues. CDR1 and CDR2 (germline): MDHEN, SYDVKM. The CDR3 nucleotides read TGTGCCAGCAGCTTCTGGGGGGTCGAAAACACTGAAGCTTTCTTT. Translation: CASSFWGVENTEAFF.

V and J are TRBV29-1 and TRBJ2-4; D ambiguous. The germline CDR1 and CDR2 sequences are SQVTM and ANQGSEA. With 3 bases removed from V and 6 bases from J, the gap between germline ends came to 9 bases. This CDR3 comprises 12 residues. The CDR3, as DNA: TGCAGCGTTGACGTGGGTGGAAACATTCAGTACTTC. Protein: CSVDVGGNIQYF.

The rearrangement uses TRBV7-9 and TRBJ2-1, with D perhaps TRBD2 (5 bases). V was cut by 1 base and J by 9 bases, with 13 bases left in between. Germline V gene lookup returns CDR1 SEHNR and CDR2 FQNEAQ (reference sequence). This CDR3 is 14 amino acids long. CDR3: CASSLVGSVGEQFF. DNA of the CDR3: TGTGCCAGCAGCTTAGTGGGTAGCGTGGGTGAGCAGTTCTTC.

J is TRBJ1-1 and V is TRBV4-3; D call uncertain. Germline values: CDR1 LGHNA, CDR2 YSLEER. V shed 0 bases and J shed 5 bases, with 16 bases lying between them. This CDR3 region has 16 residues. DNA for the CDR3: TGCGCCAGCAGCCAAGATCTGGCCTGGGGAGGAACTGAAGCTTTCTTT. It codes for CASSQDLAWGGTEAFF.

On this clonotype itself: Relative to the germline gene, one junction end is altered; a read error may explain this. This chain joins TRBV6-5 and TRBJ1-4; D remains unclear. The V gene's germline CDR1 is MNHEY and CDR2 SVGAGI. CDR3 length equals 16 residues. This chain's CDR3 is CASSKTAGVANEKLVF. In nucleotides, the CDR3 is TGTGCCAGCAGTAAAACGGCCGGGGTAGCTAATGAAAAACTGGTTTTT.

The V and J genes are TRBV7-2 and TRBJ2-1; a possible D gene is TRBD1 (5 bases). Trimming cost V 4 bases and J 9 bases, with 13 bases left between them. Germline V gene sequence: CDR1 SGHTA, CDR2 FQGNSA. This CDR3 contains 13 residues. In DNA form, the CDR3 reads TGTGCCAGCAGCTCGATTCAGGGCTTTGAGCAGTTCTTC. This translates into CASSSIQGFEQFF.

This clonotype was picked up a small number of times. Sequence at one end of the junction differs from germline and may be a read error. J is TRBJ2-7 and V is TRBV11-3; either TRBD1 or TRBD2 may supply D (5 bases each). The CDR3 has 15 amino acids. The germline V gene encodes CDR1 SGHNT and CDR2 YENEEA. The CDR3 spells CVSSLEGFRPYEQYF. The CDR3 nucleotides are TGTGTCAGCAGCTTAGAGGGGTTTAGACCCTACGAGCAGTACTTC.

The table lists this clonotype with a few counts. This CDR3 is CSVSQEGNEQFF. The CDR3 DNA reads TGCAGCGTTTCGCAGGAGGGCAATGAGCAGTTCTTC. V usage is TRBV29-1 and J usage is TRBJ2-1; tentative D call: TRBD2 (6 bases). Trimming cost V 5 bases and J 6 bases, with 11 bases left between them. Per the germline V gene, CDR1 is SQVTM and CDR2 is ANQGSEA. This CDR3 region has 12 residues.

This chain links TRBV5-1 with TRBJ2-1; 12 positions match TRBD2. The CDR3 runs to 15 residues. Losses at the gene ends were 4 bases for V and 6 bases for J; bases not matched to a gene: 5. Germline assignment: CDR1 SGHRS and CDR2 YFSETQ. The CDR3 loop reads CASSQLAGGGNEQFF. CDR3 DNA sequence: TGCGCCAGCAGCCAACTAGCGGGGGGTGGCAATGAGCAGTTCTTC. The full variable domain, with the rest looked up from reference TRBV5-1 and TRBJ2-1, is KAGVTQTPRYLIKTRGQQVTLSCSPISGHRSVSWYQQTPGQGLQFLFEYFSETQRNKGNFPGRFSGRQFSNSRSEMNVSTLELGDSALYLCASSQLAGGGNEQFFGPGTRLTVL.

The chain recombines TRBV20-1 with TRBJ1-1; no clear D. V gave up 3 bases and J gave up 7 bases, with 15 bases separating them. Germline loops: CDR1 DFQATT, CDR2 SNEGSKA (reference sequence). This CDR3 contains 13 residues. This CDR3 reads CSASPPLNGEAFF. In DNA, the CDR3 is TGCAGTGCTAGTCCGCCGCTTAATGGTGAAGCTTTCTTT.